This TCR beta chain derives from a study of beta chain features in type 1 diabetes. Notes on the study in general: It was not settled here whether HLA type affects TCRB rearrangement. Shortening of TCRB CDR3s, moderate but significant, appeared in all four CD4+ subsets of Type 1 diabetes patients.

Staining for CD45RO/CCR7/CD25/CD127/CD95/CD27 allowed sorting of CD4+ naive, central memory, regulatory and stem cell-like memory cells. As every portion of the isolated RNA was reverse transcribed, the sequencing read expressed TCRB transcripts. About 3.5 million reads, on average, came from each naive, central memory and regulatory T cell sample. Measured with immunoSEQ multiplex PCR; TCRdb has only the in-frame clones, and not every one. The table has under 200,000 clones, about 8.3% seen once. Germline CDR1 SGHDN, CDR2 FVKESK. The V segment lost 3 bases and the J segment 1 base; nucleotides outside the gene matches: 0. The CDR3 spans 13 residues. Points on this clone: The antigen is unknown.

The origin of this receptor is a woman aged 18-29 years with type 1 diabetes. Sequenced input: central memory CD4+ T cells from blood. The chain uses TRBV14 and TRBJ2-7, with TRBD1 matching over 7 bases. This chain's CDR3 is CASSQTGSYEQYF. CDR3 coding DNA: TGTGCCAGCAGCCAGACAGGGTCCTACGAGCAGTACTTC.